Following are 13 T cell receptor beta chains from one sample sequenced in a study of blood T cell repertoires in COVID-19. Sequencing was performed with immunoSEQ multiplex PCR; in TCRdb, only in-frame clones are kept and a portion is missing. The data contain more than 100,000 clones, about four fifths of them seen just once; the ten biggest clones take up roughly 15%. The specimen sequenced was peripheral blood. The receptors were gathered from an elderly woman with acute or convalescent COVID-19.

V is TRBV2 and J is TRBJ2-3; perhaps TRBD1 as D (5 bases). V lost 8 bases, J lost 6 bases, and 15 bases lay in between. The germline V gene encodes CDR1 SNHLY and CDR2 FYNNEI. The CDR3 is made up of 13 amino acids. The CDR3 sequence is CASGGIGVDTQYF. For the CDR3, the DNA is TGTGCCAGCGGTGGAATAGGGGTCGATACGCAGTATTTT.

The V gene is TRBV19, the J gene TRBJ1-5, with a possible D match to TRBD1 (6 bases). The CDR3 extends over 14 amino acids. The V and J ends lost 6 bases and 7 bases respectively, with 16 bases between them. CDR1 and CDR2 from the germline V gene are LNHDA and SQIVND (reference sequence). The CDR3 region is CASSSIGGAQPQHF. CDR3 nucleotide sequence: TGTGCCAGTAGCTCCATAGGGGGGGCACAGCCCCAGCATTTT.

The CDR3: CASSLNPPKTGTPGNTIYF. CDR3 coding DNA: TGTGCCAGCAGCTTGAACCCCCCCAAGACAGGGACTCCTGGAAACACCATATATTTT. The rearrangement uses TRBV7-6 and TRBJ1-3, with TRBD1 matching 7 bases. The CDR3 is made up of 19 amino acids. Germline CDR1 and CDR2: SGHVS and FNYEAQ. J gave up 2 bases and V 3 bases, and 16 bases lay outside the gene matches.

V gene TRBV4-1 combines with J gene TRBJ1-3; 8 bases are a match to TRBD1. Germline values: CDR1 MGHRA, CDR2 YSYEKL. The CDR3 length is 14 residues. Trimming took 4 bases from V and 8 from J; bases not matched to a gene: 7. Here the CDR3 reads CASSLDRERDTIYF. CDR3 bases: TGCGCCAGCAGCCTGGACAGGGAGAGGGACACCATATATTTT.

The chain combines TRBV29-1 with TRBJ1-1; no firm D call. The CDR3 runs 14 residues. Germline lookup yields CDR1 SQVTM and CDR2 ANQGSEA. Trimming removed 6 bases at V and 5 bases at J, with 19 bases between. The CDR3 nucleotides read TGCAGCGTGTTGGCTCGGCAGGTTCGGACTGAAGCTTTCTTT. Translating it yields CSVLARQVRTEAFF.

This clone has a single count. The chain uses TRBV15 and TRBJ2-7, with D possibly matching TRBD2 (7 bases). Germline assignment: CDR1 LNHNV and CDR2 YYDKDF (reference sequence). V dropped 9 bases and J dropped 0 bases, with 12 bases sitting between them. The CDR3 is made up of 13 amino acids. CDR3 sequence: CATGGGSSYEQYF. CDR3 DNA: TGTGCCACGGGGGGCGGGAGCTCCTACGAGCAGTACTTC.

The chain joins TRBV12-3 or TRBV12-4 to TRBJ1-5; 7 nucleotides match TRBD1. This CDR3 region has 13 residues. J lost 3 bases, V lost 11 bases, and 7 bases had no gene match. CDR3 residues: CASRDRNNQPQHF. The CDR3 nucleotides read TGTGCCTCCCGGGACAGAAACAATCAGCCCCAGCATTTT.

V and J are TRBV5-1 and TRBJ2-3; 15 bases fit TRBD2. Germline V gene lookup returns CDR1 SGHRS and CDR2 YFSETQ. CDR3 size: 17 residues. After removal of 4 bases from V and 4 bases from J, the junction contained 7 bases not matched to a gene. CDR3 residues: CASSPSGLAGGADTQYF. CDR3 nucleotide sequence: TGCGCCAGCAGCCCCAGCGGACTAGCGGGAGGGGCAGATACGCAGTATTTT.

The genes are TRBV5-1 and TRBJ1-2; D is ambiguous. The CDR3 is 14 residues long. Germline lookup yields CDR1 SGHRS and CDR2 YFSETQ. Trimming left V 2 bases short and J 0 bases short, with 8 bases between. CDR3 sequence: CASSFEGANYGYTF. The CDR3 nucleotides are TGCGCCAGCAGCTTCGAAGGAGCTAACTATGGCTACACCTTC. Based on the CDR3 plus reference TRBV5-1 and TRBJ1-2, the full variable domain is KAGVTQTPRYLIKTRGQQVTLSCSPISGHRSVSWYQQTPGQGLQFLFEYFSETQRNKGNFPGRFSGRQFSNSRSEMNVSTLELGDSALYLCASSFEGANYGYTFGSGTRLTVV.

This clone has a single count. CDR3 DNA sequence: TGTGCCAGCAGCCCAAGCGGGGGGGGCACCGGGGAGCTGTTTTTT. This sequence encodes CASSPSGGGTGELFF. V and J are TRBV6-2 or TRBV6-3 and TRBJ2-2; 10 bases align to TRBD2. This CDR3 contains 15 residues. Trimming cost V 6 bases and J 4 bases; bases outside gene matches: 5. Germline loops: CDR1 MNHEY, CDR2 SVGEGT.

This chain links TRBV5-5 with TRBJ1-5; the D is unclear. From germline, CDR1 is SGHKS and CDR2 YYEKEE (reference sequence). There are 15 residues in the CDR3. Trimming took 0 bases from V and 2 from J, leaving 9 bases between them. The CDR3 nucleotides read TGTGCCAGCAGCTTGGGTCCTGCAGGCAATCAGCCCCAGCATTTT. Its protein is CASSLGPAGNQPQHF. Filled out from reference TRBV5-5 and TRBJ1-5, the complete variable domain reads DAGVTQSPTHLIKTRGQQVTLRCSPISGHKSVSWYQQVLGQGPQFIFQYYEKEERGRGNFPDRFSARQFPNYSSELNVNALLLGDSALYLCASSLGPAGNQPQHFGDGTRLSIL.

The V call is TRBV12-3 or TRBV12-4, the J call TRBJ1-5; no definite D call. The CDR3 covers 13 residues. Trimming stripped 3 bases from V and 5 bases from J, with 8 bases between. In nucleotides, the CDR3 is TGTGCCAGCAGTTTGGAGGAACATCAGCCCCAGCATTTT. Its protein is CASSLEEHQPQHF.

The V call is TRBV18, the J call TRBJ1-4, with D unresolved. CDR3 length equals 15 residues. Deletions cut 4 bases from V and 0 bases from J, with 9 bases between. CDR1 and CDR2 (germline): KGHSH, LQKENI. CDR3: CASSRRGATNEKLFF. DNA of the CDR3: TGTGCCAGCTCACGAAGAGGTGCAACTAATGAAAAACTGTTTTTT.